Each of the 9 T cell receptor beta chains below was sequenced from the same sample in a study of human T cells and chemical hapten exposure (TCRdb year 2021). The intended sense of this specimen's time point label: patch test 1, 2 weeks after DPC sensitization. The sample's treatment or condition label is to be understood as: therapeutic diphenylcyclopropenone sensitization with weekly scalp DPC. Receptor amplification or capture employed RACE. This sample was sequenced with a NextSeq 500. TCRdb took the public reads, trimmed them with fastp at Q25, ran MiXCR for clone calling and kept in-frame beta chains. Every entry covers one CDR3 protein and lists the most common genes and DNA from its rows. This sample has 90,000 to 120,000 distinct CDR3 sequences in its table, and around 10% of those were observed once. The ten biggest clones cover 3% to 4.5% of the sample. The sample consisted of whole blood, taken in connection with sensitization to the hapten diphenylcyclopropenone (DPC). Receptor source: a middle-aged woman with alopecia areata. Some clones in this sample may be carry-over from other donors' samples.

Ten or more counts support this clonotype. The chain joins TRBV7-9 to TRBJ2-3, with D perhaps matching TRBD2 (5 bases). This CDR3 is built from 14 residues. Germline V CDR1 and CDR2: SEHNR, FQNEAQ (reference sequence). V was clipped by 6 bases and J by 2 bases, with 12 bases between them. CDR3 protein: CASSFNGNTDTQYF. The CDR3 nucleotides are TGTGCCAGCAGTTTTAACGGGAACACAGATACGCAGTATTTT.

The J gene is TRBJ2-1, the V gene TRBV6-2 or TRBV6-3, with 8 bases lining up with TRBD2. This CDR3 has 16 amino acids. V shed 6 bases and J 0 bases; nucleotides not matched to a gene: 7. The germline gives CDR1 MNHEY, CDR2 SVGEGT. The CDR3: CASRGRGGRSYNEQFF. CDR3 in DNA: TGTGCCAGCAGGGGACGGGGGGGCCGCTCCTACAATGAGCAGTTCTTC.

This sequence joins TRBV7-2 and TRBJ1-2; 7 bases are shared with TRBD1. This CDR3 comprises 15 residues. Germline V gene lookup returns CDR1 SGHTA and CDR2 FQGNSA. J gave up 6 bases and V 0 bases, and 7 bases lay outside the gene matches. The CDR3 sequence is CASSLASIGGNGYTF. CDR3 in DNA: TGTGCCAGCAGCTTAGCGAGCATAGGGGGCAATGGCTACACCTTC.

This clonotype was counted between two and nine times. This chain uses TRBV9 with TRBJ2-5; TRBD2 agrees at 7 bases. This CDR3 spans 12 amino acids. J was trimmed by 2 bases and V by 8 bases; bases with no gene match: 3. Germline lookup yields CDR1 SGDLS and CDR2 YYNGEE. CDR3 bases: TGTGCCAGACTAGCGAAACAAGAGACCCAGTACTTC. Protein sequence: CARLAKQETQYF.

The sample holds many counts of this clonotype. The chain joins TRBV20-1 to TRBJ2-2; 10 nucleotides agree with TRBD2. V lost 0 bases and J lost 1; bases outside the gene matches: 2. CDR1 DFQATT and CDR2 SNEGSKA come from the germline V gene (reference sequence). This CDR3 comprises 16 residues. The CDR3 bases are TGCAGTGCTAGAGAGGCTAGCGGGGGGAACACCGGGGAGCTGTTTTTT. It yields the protein CSAREASGGNTGELFF.

This clonotype was counted ten times or more. This chain uses TRBV11-2 with TRBJ2-7, with D possibly matching TRBD1 (6 bases). CDR3 size: 15 residues. Trimming cost V 5 bases and J 2 bases, with 16 bases left between them. Per germline, CDR1 SGHAT and CDR2 FQNNGV. The CDR3 sequence is CASSLNREGTYEQYF. Written as DNA, the CDR3 is TGTGCCAGCAGCCTAAACAGGGAAGGGACCTACGAGCAGTACTTC.

This clonotype was seen a few times. V is TRBV20-1 and J is TRBJ2-7; unclear D gene. V gave up 5 bases and J gave up 0 bases, with 11 bases separating them. The CDR3 extends over 13 amino acids. The V gene's germline CDR1 is DFQATT and CDR2 SNEGSKA (reference sequence). The CDR3 region is CSASGSPSYEQYF. Written as DNA, the CDR3 is TGCAGTGCTTCCGGATCTCCCTCCTACGAGCAGTACTTC.

The chain recombines TRBV7-6 with TRBJ2-2, with D possibly being TRBD2 (5 bases). V shed 4 bases and J shed 1 base, with 7 bases lying between them. CDR1 and CDR2 (germline): SGHVS, FNYEAQ. The CDR3 spans 14 residues. CDR3 sequence (DNA): TGTGCCAGCAGCTCGGACTGGAACACCGGGGAGCTGTTTTTT. As protein: CASSSDWNTGELFF.

Only a few counts were recorded for this clonotype. The chain uses TRBV4-3 and TRBJ2-3; 10 bases match TRBD2. The ends lost 0 bases at V and 4 bases at J; junction bases unmatched: 4. The germline V gene encodes CDR1 LGHNA and CDR2 YSLEER. This CDR3 is 16 amino acids long. CDR3: CASSQDFSGGSDTQYF. The CDR3 DNA reads TGCGCCAGCAGCCAAGATTTTAGCGGGGGGTCAGATACGCAGTATTTT.